This T cell receptor (beta chain) was documented in a study of T cells in localized non-small cell lung cancer (dated by TCRdb to the early 2020s). Background on the whole study: Comparing tumors with uninvolved tumor-adjacent lungs, the study looked at the T cell repertoires of about 240 patients with early-stage NSCLC. NSCLC patients had a mean age of roughly 64 years, and about 140 were male and about 98 female. The cohort consisted of roughly 240 treatment-naive NSCLC patients whose localized lung tumors had been resected.

At diagnosis, peripheral blood, uninvolved tumor-adjacent lung and tumor were collected and were preserved as a mix of fresh-frozen and FFPE material. For TCR repertoire profiling, blood samples were analyzed as peripheral blood mononuclear cells. TCR beta CDR3 regions were sequenced from DNA using the immunoSEQ Assay. Concerning the study's data processing: T cell density was computed as TCR beta template counts normalized to usable DNA estimated by amplifying housekeeping genes. Richness was estimated with the preseqR package, extrapolating to 400,000 templates for PBMC samples and 120,000 templates for tissue samples. Clonality was defined by subtracting Pielou's evenness from one. Differential abundance testing on productive amino-acid clonotypes, with a minimum total count of 5 and an alpha of 0.1, was used to identify tissue-enriched TCRs. The Jaccard Index and the Morisita Overlap Index were used to measure repertoire overlap between compartments. TCR beta CDR3s were clustered by GLIPH together with public tetramer-defined viral CDR3s, and at least three viral sequences plus V-gene enrichment were required for viral motifs. This immuneACCESS table, as held by TCRdb, lists in-frame sequences with V and J called but not all clones. Of the missing ones, under half trace to an unresolved V gene in checked studies; the others have no known cause. V and J calls and clone size are those listed in that table; D and trimming were worked out from the DNA. This sample comprises about 59,000 clones, about 89% of them detected only once. The ten largest clones take up approximately 20% of the sample.

As concerns this clone: No cognate antigen has been identified for it. There are no base qualities to consult, and no much larger clone falls within one base.

Between the V and J ends, shortened by 5 bases and 3 bases respectively, the junction contains 14 bases. CDR1 and CDR2, looked up from the germline V gene, are SGHNT and YENEEA. There are 14 amino acids in the CDR3, from cysteine to phenylalanine inclusive. This entry keeps only the CDR3 DNA: 42 bases, framed from base 1. Study-level results and caveats: Because of the exploratory design, TCR variables were selected using unadjusted p-values without false-discovery rate correction. A median of about 53 of the top 100 tumor clones were detected in paired uninvolved adjacent lung, and 28 of these tumor clones were also found among the top 100 clones of the paired uninvolved adjacent lung. Higher blood T cell density associated with longer overall survival, while higher adjacent-lung clonality associated with shorter survival. Multi-region tumor sequencing was not performed, so intratumor heterogeneity could not be excluded. Uninvolved tumor-adjacent lung showed the highest T cell clonality, higher than tumor, which suggests more focused antigenic responses in the uninvolved tumor-adjacent lung.

The sample here was peripheral blood, taken before any cancer treatment. The rearranged segments are TRBV11-3 and TRBJ2-7; the D gene is possibly TRBD1, with 6 bases matching. This clonotype was obtained from a man aged 40-75 years with stage I lung adenocarcinoma. The CDR3 protein is CASSTPGQLYEQYF. The DNA reads TGTGCCAGCAGCACGCCGGGACAACTCTACGAGCAGTACTTC.